The present T cell receptor beta chain was sequenced within a study of shared T cell receptors in the human thymus. This CDR3 has 14 amino acids. Germline CDR1 is MNHEY and CDR2 is SMNVEV (reference sequence). V was shortened by 5 bases and J by 11 bases, with 21 bases between the two germline ends. The assay was immunoSEQ multiplex PCR, and TCRdb's table has in-frame clones only and misses some. The sample consists of hundreds of thousands of clones, approximately 88% of them appearing once. These data were also reused for a study on human thymus T cells. That source notes: Repertoires sampled from thymus and blood appeared biased in V and J gene usage.

The V and J genes are TRBV27 and TRBJ1-1; possible D gene TRBD1, 6 bases. The TCR originated in a boy in the first two years of life with a congenital heart defect. Specimen: thymocytes. The CDR3 here is CASSPKPQGKRAFF. The DNA for the CDR3 is TGTGCCAGCAGTCCCAAACCCCAGGGGAAGCGGGCTTTCTTT.